The entry below gives a single T cell receptor (beta chain) sequence along with its context. Its antigen is not yet known. Library preparation used 5' RACE. For each TCR library, 3,000 to 4,000 ng of total RNA was used. For each sample, cDNA synthesis was carried out in eight separate reactions using SMARTScribe reverse transcriptase. During cDNA synthesis, template switching introduced unique molecular identifiers that contained a 6-nucleotide sample barcode. Amplification of TCRalpha and TCRbeta cDNA involved two nested PCRs of 16 and 9 cycles, and each PCR was followed by bead purification. Before amplification, the cDNA was both treated with uracil DNA-glycosylase and purified with the QIAquick PCR purification kit. The second PCR added Illumina TruSeq-compatible adapters along with sample-specific barcodes. Library quality and concentration were assessed using TapeStation and Qubit, and approximately 5 ng of each library was pooled. Sequencing of pooled libraries was carried out on an Illumina HiSeq2500 single-index Rapid Run using 2 x 100 bp reads and custom sequencing primers. The original pipeline was this. PCR and sequencing errors were corrected by UMI-based consensus assembly using MiGEC version 1.2.6. V(D)J alignment, clonotype assembly and CDR3 extraction were performed with MiXCR version 2.1.1. To normalise gene usage, clonotype sharing and MAIT/NKT TCR abundance, the analysis used the top 1000, 10 000 and 20 000 clonotypes per sample. After downsampling to 27 000 UMIs, diversity was calculated as the inverse Simpson index using the vegan R package. Paired Mann-Whitney U tests were applied to discordant twin pairs, and Benjamini-Hochberg correction was used for multiple testing. The reads were reprocessed in TCRdb, with one entry per CDR3 protein sequence and no accompanying DNA. For this entry, the V and J calls and clone size follow TCRdb and not the study's own pipeline. The table for this sample lists 160,000 or so distinct CDR3 sequences. The ten biggest clones cover 2.4% of the sample.

The CDR3 measures 16 amino acids from cysteine to phenylalanine. No DNA was logged. The germline V gene sets CDR1 to SGHRS and CDR2 to YFSETQ. The data were obtained in a study of monozygotic twins with inflammatory bowel disease (dated by TCRdb to the late 2010s). Background on the whole study: In total, approximately 30 monozygotic twin pairs made up the full study: 19 Danish pairs, all IBD-discordant, plus nine German pairs, of which four were IBD-concordant and five were IBD-discordant. Each individual had, on average, about 151 000 unique TCRalpha sequences and 181 000 unique TCRbeta sequences available for analysis. The search for disease-associated traits relied mainly on comparing, within discordant pairs, IBD patients with their genetically identical healthy co-twins. The research as a whole found: Because patients were on differing immunosuppressive treatments, the repertoires may have picked up extra background noise and inter-individual variability. IBD patients shared fewer clonotypes with other individuals than healthy twins did, most markedly in patients showing signs of disease activity. Different T cell subtypes could not be distinguished in the analysis. The results gave no support for a single strong signal or clonotype linked to IBD. No difference in repertoire similarity was observed between concordant and discordant twins, possibly owing to limited statistical power. Measured by the inverse Simpson index, TCRbeta repertoire diversity was lower in IBD patients than in their healthy co-twins.

From each donor, a 2.5 ml peripheral blood sample was drawn into PAXgene tubes and stored at -80 degrees C. Without T cell sorting, total RNA was isolated from whole blood using the PAXgene blood miRNA kit on an automated QIAcube. Peripheral blood from monozygotic twin pairs concordant or discordant for inflammatory bowel disease was subjected to deep TCRalpha and TCRbeta repertoire profiling with unique molecular barcoding. Smoking habits were recorded for all twin pairs, and individuals were classified as current, former or never smokers. The sample comprised blood. This receptor was obtained from a human donor with ulcerative colitis or Crohn's disease, or a healthy co-twin of an affected twin (not recorded which). Recombination connected TRBV5-1 to TRBJ2-6. The CDR3 protein: CASSLAVEAGANVLTF.